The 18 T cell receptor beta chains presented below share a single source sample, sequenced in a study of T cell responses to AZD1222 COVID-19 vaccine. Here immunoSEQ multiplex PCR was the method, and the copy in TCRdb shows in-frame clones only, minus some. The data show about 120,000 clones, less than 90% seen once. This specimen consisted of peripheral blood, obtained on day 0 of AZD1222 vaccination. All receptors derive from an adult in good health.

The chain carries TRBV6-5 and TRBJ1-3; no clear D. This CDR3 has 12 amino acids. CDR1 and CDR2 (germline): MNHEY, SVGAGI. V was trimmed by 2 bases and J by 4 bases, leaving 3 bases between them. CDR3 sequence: CASSYNGNTIYF. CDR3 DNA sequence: TGTGCCAGCAGTTACAACGGAAACACCATATATTTT.

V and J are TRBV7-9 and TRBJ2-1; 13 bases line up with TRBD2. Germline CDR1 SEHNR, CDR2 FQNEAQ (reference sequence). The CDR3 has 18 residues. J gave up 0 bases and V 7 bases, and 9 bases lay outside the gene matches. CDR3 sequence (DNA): TGTGCCAGCATACCCCAGCGACTAGCGGGGGGCTCCTACAATGAGCAGTTCTTC. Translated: CASIPQRLAGGSYNEQFF.

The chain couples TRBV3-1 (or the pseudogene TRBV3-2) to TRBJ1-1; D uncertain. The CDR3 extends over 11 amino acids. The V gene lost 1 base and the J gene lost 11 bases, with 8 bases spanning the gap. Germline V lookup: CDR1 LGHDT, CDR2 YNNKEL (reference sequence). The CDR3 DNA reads TGTGCCAGCAGCCAAGGGTGGAAGGCTTTCTTT. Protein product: CASSQGWKAFF.

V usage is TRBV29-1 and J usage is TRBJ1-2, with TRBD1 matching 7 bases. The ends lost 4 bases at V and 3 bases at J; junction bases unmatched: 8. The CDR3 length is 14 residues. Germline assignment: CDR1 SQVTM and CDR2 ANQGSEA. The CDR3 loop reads CSVGSPGTDYGYTF. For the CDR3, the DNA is TGCAGCGTTGGTAGTCCCGGGACAGACTATGGCTACACCTTC.

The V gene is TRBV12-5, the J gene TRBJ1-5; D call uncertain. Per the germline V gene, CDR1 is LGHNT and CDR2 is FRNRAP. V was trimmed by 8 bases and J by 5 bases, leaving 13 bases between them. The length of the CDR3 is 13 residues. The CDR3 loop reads CASQGRNDQPQHF. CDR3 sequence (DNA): TGTGCTAGTCAAGGGAGGAATGATCAGCCCCAGCATTTT. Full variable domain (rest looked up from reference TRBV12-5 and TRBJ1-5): DARVTQTPRHKVTEMGQEVTMRCQPILGHNTVFWYRQTMMQGLELLAYFRNRAPLDDSGMPKDRFSAEMPDATLATLKIQPSEPRDSAVYFCASQGRNDQPQHFGDGTRLSIL.

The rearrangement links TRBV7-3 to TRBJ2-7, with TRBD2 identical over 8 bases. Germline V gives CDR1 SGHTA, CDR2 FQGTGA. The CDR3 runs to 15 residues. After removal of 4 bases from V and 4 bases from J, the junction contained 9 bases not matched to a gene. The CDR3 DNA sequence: TGTGCCAGCAGCTGGCTAGCGGGTAACGGATACGAGCAGTACTTC. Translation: CASSWLAGNGYEQYF.

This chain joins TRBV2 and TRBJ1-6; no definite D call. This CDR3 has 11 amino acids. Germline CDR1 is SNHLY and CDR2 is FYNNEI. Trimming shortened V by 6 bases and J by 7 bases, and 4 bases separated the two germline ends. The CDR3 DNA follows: TGTGCCAGCAGCCTCAATTCACCCCTCCACTTT. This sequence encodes CASSLNSPLHF.

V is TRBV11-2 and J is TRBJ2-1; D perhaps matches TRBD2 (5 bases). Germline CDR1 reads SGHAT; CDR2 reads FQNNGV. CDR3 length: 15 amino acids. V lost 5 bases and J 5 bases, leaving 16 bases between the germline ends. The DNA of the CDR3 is TGTGCCAGCAGCCCGGGGTTCTCAGAGGACAATGAGCAGTTCTTC. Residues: CASSPGFSEDNEQFF.

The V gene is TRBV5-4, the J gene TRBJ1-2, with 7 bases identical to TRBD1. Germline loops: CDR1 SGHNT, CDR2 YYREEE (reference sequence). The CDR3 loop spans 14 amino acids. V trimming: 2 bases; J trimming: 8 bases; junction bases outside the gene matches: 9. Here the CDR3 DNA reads TGTGCCAGCAGCTTTGACAGGGAAGCGGAGGGCTACACCTTC. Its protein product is CASSFDREAEGYTF.

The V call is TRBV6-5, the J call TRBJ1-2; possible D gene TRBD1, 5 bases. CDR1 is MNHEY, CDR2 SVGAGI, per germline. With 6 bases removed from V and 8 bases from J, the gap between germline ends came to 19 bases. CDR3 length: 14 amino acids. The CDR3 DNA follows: TGTGCCAGCAGGCCAGGGAAAGCAACGGAAGGCTACACCTTC. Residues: CASRPGKATEGYTF.

The CDR3 nucleotides read TGTGCCAGCAGCTTTGGCGGGGGGGCCTACAATGAGCAGTTCTTC. Encoded protein: CASSFGGGAYNEQFF. V gene TRBV11-3 combines with J gene TRBJ2-1; 9 positions match TRBD2. V was clipped by 3 bases and J by 2 bases; unmatched bases: 2. Germline V gives CDR1 SGHNT, CDR2 YENEEA. The CDR3 consists of 15 residues.

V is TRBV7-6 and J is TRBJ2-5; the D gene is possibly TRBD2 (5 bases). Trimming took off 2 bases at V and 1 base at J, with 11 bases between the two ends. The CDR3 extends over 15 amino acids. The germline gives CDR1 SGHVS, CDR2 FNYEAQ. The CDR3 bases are TGTGCCAGCAGCTTAAGAGGGCAGCTCCAAGAGACCCAGTACTTC. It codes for CASSLRGQLQETQYF.

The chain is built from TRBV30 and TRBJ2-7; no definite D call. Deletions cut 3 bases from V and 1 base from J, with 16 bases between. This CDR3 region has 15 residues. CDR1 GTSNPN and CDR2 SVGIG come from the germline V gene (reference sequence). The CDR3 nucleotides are TGTGCCTGGAGCGAACCCTCAGGCAATTCCTACGAGCAGTACTTC. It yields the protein CAWSEPSGNSYEQYF.

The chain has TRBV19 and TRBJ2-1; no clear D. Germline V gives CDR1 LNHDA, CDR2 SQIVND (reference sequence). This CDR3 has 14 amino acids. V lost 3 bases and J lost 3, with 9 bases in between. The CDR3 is CASSMSGDYNEQFF. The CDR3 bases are TGTGCCAGTAGTATGAGTGGTGACTACAATGAGCAGTTCTTC.

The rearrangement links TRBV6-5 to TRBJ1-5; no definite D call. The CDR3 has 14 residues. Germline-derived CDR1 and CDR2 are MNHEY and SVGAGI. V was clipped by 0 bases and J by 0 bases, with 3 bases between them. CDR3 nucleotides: TGTGCCAGCAGTTACTCGAATAGCAATCAGCCCCAGCATTTT. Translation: CASSYSNSNQPQHF.

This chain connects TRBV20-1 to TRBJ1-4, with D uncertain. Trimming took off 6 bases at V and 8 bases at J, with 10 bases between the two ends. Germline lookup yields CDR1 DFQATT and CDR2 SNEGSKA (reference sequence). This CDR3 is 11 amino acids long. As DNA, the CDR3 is TGCAGTGCCGCCCATGGGGAAAAACTGTTTTTT. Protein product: CSAAHGEKLFF.

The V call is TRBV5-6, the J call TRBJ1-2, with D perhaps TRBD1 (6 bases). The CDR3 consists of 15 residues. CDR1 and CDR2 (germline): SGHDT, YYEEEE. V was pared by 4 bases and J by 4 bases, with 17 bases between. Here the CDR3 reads CASSPAGGLVYGYTF. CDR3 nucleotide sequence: TGTGCCAGCAGCCCCGCCGGGGGGCTCGTCTATGGCTACACCTTC.

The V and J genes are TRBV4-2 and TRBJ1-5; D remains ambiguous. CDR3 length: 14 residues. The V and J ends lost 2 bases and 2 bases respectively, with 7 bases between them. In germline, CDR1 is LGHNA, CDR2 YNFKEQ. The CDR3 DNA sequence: TGTGCCAGCAGCCAAAGCAGAGGCAATCAGCCCCAGCATTTT. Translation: CASSQSRGNQPQHF.